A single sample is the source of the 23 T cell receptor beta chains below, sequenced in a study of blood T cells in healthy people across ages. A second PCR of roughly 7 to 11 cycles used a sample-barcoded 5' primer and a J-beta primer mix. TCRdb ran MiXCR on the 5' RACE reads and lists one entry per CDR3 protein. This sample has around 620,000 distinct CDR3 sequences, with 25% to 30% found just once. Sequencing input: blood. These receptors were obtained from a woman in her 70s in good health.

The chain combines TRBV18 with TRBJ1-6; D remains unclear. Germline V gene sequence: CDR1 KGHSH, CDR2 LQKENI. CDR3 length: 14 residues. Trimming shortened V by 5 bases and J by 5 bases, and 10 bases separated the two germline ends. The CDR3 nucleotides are TGTGCCAGCTCAGGCAGGAAGGATAATTCACCCCTCCACTTT. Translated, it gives CASSGRKDNSPLHF.

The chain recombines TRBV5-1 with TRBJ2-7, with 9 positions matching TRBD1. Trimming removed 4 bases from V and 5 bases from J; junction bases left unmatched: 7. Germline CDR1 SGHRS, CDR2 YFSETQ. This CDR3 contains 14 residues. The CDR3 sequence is CASSRGQGKDEQYF. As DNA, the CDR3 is TGCGCCAGCAGCCGGGGACAGGGTAAGGACGAGCAGTACTTC.

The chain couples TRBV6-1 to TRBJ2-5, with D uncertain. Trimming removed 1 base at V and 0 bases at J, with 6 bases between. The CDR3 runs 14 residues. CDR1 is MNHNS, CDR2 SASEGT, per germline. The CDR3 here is CASSEEGHQETQYF. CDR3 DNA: TGTGCCAGCAGTGAAGAAGGACACCAAGAGACCCAGTACTTC.

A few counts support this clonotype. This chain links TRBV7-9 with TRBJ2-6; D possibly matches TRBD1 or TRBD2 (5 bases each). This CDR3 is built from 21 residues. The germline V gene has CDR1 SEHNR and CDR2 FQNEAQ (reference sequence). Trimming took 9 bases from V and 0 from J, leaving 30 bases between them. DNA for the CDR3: TGTGCCAGGAAACTGCTAGGGGCGGTAGGGAGATCGCACTCTGGGGCCAACGTCCTGACTTTC. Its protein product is CARKLLGAVGRSHSGANVLTF.

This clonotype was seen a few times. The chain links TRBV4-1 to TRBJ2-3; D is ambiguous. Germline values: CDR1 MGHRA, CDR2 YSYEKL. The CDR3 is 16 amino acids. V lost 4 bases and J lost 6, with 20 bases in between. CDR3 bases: TGCGCCAGCAGCCTTTCGACCGGTCCCCTTTTGGATACGCAGTATTTT. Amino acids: CASSLSTGPLLDTQYF.

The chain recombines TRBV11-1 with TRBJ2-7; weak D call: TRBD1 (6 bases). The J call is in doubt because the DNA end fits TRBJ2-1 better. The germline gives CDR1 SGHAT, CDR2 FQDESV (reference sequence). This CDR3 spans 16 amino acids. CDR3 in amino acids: CASSLAGTLGANEQFF. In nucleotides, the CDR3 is TGTGCCAGCAGCTTAGCGGGGACGCTGGGGGCAAATGAGCAGTTCTTC.

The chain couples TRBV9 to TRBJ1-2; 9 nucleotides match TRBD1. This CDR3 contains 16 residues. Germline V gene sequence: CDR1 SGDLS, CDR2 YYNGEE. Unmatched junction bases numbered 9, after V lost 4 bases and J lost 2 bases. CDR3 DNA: TGTGCCAGCAGCTCCCGACAGGGGGGCGCAAACTATGGCTACACCTTC. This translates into CASSSRQGGANYGYTF. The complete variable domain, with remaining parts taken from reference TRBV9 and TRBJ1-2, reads DSGVTQTPKHLITATGQRVTLRCSPRSGDLSVYWYQQSLDQGLQFLIQYYNGEERAKGNILERFSAQQFPDLHSELNLSSLELGDSALYFCASSSRQGGANYGYTFGSGTRLTVV.

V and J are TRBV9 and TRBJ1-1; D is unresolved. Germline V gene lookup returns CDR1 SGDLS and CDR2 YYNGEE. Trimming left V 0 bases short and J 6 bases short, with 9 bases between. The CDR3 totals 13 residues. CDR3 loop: CASSVGGIPEAFF. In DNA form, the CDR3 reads TGTGCCAGCAGCGTAGGAGGGATCCCTGAAGCTTTCTTT.

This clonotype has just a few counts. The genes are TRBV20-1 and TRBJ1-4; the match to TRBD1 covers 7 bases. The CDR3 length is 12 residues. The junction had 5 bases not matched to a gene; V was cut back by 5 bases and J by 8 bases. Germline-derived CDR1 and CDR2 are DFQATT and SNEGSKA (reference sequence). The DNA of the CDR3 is TGCAGTGCTCTGGACAGGTTGGAAAAACTGTTTTTT. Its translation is CSALDRLEKLFF.

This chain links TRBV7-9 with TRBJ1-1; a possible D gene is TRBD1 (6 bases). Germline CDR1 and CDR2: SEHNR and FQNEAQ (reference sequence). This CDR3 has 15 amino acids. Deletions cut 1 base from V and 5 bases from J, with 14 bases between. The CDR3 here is CASSLGTAGETEAFF. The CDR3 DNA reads TGTGCCAGCAGCTTAGGAACGGCAGGGGAAACTGAAGCTTTCTTT.

In nucleotides, the CDR3 is TGTGCCATCAGTGAGACCGATGCAAATAGTGAAAAACTGTTTTTT. Its protein is CAISETDANSEKLFF. The chain links TRBV10-3 to TRBJ1-4; D ambiguous. Germline lookup yields CDR1 ENHRY and CDR2 SYGVKD. The CDR3 spans 15 residues. With 2 bases removed from V and 7 bases from J, the gap between germline ends came to 14 bases.

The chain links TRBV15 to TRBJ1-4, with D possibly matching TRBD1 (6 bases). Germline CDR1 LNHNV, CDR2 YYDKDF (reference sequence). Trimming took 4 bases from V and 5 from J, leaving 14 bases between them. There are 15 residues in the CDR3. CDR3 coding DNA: TGTGCCACCAGCACGGGGGCAGGGGTGAATGAAAAACTGTTTTTT. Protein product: CATSTGAGVNEKLFF. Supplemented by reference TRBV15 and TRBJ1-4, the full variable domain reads DAMVIQNPRYQVTQFGKPVTLSCSQTLNHNVMYWYQQKSSQAPKLLFHYYDKDFNNEADTPDNFQSRRPNTSFCFLDIRSPGLGDTAMYLCATSTGAGVNEKLFFGSGTQLSVL.

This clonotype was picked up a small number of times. CDR3 nucleotides: TGTGCCAGCAGTTTAGTAGGGGGCCCTTCCTACGAGCAGTACTTC. It yields the protein CASSLVGGPSYEQYF. The gene calls are TRBV28 and TRBJ2-7; 7 bases are shared with TRBD1. This CDR3 spans 15 amino acids. Per the germline V gene, CDR1 is MDHEN and CDR2 is SYDVKM. With 2 bases clipped from V and 1 base from J, the junction kept 5 bases outside the gene matches. Full variable domain (missing parts from reference TRBV28 and TRBJ2-7): DVKVTQSSRYLVKRTGEKVFLECVQDMDHENMFWYRQDPGLGLRLIYFSYDVKMKEKGDIPEGYSVSREKKERFSLILESASTNQTSMYLCASSLVGGPSYEQYFGPGTRLTVT.

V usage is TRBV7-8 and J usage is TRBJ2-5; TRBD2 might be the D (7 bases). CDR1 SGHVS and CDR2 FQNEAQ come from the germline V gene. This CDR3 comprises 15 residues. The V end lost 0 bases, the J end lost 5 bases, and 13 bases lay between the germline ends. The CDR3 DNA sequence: TGTGCCAGCAGCTTAGCGGGGGGGCTCGGGGAGACCCAGTACTTC. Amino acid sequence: CASSLAGGLGETQYF.

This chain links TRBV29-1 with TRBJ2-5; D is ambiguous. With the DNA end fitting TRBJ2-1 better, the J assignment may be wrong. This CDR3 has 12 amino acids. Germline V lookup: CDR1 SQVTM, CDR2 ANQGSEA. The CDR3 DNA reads TGCAGCGTTAACCGACTCAACAATGAGCAGTTCTTC. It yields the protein CSVNRLNNEQFF.

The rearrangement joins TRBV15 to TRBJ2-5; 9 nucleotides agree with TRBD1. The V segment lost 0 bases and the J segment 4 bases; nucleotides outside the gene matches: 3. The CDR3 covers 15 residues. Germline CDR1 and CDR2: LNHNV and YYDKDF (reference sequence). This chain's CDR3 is CATSREGTGTETQYF. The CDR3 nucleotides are TGTGCCACCAGCAGAGAGGGGACAGGGACAGAGACCCAGTACTTC.

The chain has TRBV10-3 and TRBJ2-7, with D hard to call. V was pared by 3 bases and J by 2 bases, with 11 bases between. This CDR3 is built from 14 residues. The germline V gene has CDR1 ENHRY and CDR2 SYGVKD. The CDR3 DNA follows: TGTGCCATCAGTGAACTGGGTATGGCCTACGAGCAGTACTTC. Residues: CAISELGMAYEQYF.

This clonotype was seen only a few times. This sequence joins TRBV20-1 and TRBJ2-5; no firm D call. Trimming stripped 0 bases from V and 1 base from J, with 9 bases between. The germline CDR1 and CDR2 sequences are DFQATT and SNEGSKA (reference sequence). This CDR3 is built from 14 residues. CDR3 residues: CSARDTEFQETQYF. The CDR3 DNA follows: TGCAGTGCTAGAGACACAGAATTCCAAGAGACCCAGTACTTC.

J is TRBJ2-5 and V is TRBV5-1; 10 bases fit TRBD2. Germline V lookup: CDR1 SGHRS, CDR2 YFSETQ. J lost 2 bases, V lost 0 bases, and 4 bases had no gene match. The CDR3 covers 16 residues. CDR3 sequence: CASSLALAGEQETQYF. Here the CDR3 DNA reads TGCGCCAGCAGCTTGGCGCTAGCGGGGGAACAAGAGACCCAGTACTTC.

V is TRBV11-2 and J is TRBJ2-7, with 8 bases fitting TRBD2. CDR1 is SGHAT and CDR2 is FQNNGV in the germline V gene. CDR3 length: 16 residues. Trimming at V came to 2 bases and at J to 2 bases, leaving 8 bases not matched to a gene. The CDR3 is CASSLNLGLGPYEQYF. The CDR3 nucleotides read TGTGCCAGCAGCTTAAACCTGGGACTAGGCCCCTACGAGCAGTACTTC.

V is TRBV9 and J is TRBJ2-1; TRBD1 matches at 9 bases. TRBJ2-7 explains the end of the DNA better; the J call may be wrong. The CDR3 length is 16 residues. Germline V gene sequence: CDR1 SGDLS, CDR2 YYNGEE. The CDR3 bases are TGTGCCAGCAGCTCCTCCGGGACAGGGTTTGTACACGAGCAGTACTTC. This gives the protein CASSSSGTGFVHEQYF.

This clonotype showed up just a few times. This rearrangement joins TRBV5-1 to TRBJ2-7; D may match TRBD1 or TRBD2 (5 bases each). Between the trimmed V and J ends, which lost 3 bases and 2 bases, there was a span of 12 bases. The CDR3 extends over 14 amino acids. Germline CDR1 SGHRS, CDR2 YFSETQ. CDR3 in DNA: TGCGCCAGCAGCTCCGGGACGGTGCCCTACGAGCAGTACTTC. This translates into CASSSGTVPYEQYF.

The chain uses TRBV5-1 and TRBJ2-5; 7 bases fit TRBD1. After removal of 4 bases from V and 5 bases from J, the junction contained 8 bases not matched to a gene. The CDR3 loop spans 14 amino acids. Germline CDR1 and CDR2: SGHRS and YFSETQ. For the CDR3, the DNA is TGCGCCAGCAGCCTTAACAGGGGATCGGAGACCCAGTACTTC. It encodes CASSLNRGSETQYF.